This record looks at one T cell receptor beta chain sequence and its context. Its cognate antigen has yet to be identified. No base qualities exist here, and no much larger clone lies one base off it. Whole blood was collected in K2EDTA tubes by collaborating institutions according to the institutions' own protocols. Collaborator samples were shipped for TCRbeta analysis as frozen whole blood, isolated PBMCs, or DNA extracted from either sample type. This entry is derived from a study of blood T cell repertoires in COVID-19 (dated by TCRdb to the early 2020s). In the study overall: Samples covering the acute and convalescent phases of COVID-19 were provided by collaborators in the United States, Italy and Spain. The material from the prospective study consisted of cDNA or gDNA derived from T cells, B-cell-depleted T cells, or PBMCs. The dataset comprised deeply sampled blood TCRbeta repertoires from subjects exposed to, actively infected with, or recovered from COVID-19. The repertoires were made available in a free public database intended to serve as a resource for research on the immune response to SARS-CoV-2. The samples were drawn from two sources: the first 160 participants of the ongoing ImmuneRACE study, and 1,200 or so subjects contributed by 6 global collaborators. A de-identified subject ID, COVID-19 status, age in years and sex were almost always included in the sample metadata. Where available, HLA class I and class II types were obtained from metadata supplied by the sample provider rather than from assay-based typing. The paper's findings and limits, for the study overall: The quantity of clinical and demographic metadata differed by source and by participant and was supplied without curation.

TCRbeta CDR3 regions were amplified from genomic DNA by means of the immunoSEQ Assay, a bias-controlled multiplex PCR. On the study's bioinformatics: The number of nucleated cells in each sample was estimated from the amplification of reference gene primers within the assay. Sequence reads were collapsed and filtered to measure the absolute abundance of every unique TCRbeta CDR3 rearrangement. For each sample, productive Simpson clonality was calculated by taking the square root of Simpson's diversity index across productive rearrangements. The table was pulled from immuneACCESS by TCRdb, which kept in-frame rearrangements only. Such tables lose some clones; where checked, under half of the loss comes from unresolved V genes, and the rest has no known cause. The V and J calls and clone size come from that table; D and trimming were worked out from the DNA. This sample has approximately 57,000 clones in its table, and about 87% of those were observed once. Approximately 4% of the sample is held by the ten biggest clonotypes.

CDR1 and CDR2 were assigned from the germline V gene as SGHDN and FVKESK. The CDR3 runs 12 residues from the cysteine to the phenylalanine. The sequence is cut down to CDR3 DNA, 36 bases in frame from base 1. V is shortened by 1 base, J by 11 bases, and the region joining them spans 11 bases. Recombination connected TRBV14 to TRBJ1-1, with the D segment identity uncertain. The source is a man aged 50-60 years with acute or convalescent COVID-19. The sample comprised peripheral blood. The CDR3 sequence is CASSQGRRRAFF. The bases read TGTGCCAGCAGCCAAGGACGACGGAGGGCTTTCTTT.